This T cell receptor beta chain was documented in a study of shared clonotypes between healthy human individuals. Trimming pared 2 bases from V and 12 bases from J, leaving 11 bases between. This CDR3 is 12 amino acids long. Per the germline V gene, CDR1 is MDHEN and CDR2 is SYDVKM. Measured with immunoSEQ multiplex PCR; TCRdb has only the in-frame clones, and not every one. The table has 2,500,000 or so clones, 80% to 95% seen once; the top ten hold about 0.39%. The sample was naive CD4+ T cells from PBMCs. Subset denoted: CD45RA+ positively selected. The clonotype originates from a young man in good health. Some clones in this sample may be carry-over from other donors' samples. This sequence joins TRBV28 and TRBJ2-1; D may be TRBD1 (5 bases). The CDR3 protein is CASSLIGAGQFF. The CDR3 DNA sequence: TGTGCCAGCAGTTTAATTGGGGCAGGGCAGTTCTTC.